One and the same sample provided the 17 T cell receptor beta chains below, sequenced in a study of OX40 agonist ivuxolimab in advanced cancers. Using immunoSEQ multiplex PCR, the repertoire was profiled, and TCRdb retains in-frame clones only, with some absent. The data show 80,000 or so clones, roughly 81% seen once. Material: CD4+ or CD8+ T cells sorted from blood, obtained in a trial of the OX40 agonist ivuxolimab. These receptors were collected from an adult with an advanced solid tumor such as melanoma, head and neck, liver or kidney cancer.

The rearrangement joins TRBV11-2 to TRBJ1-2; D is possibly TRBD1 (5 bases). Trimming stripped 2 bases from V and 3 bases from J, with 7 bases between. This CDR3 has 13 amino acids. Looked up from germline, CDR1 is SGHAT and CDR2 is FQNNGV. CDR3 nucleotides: TGTGCCAGCAGCTTACAGGGTTACTATGGCTACACCTTC. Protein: CASSLQGYYGYTF.

CDR3 sequence (DNA): TGTGCCAGCAGCTTGTCGGCCCCTCGGAGGGAGCTGTTTTTT. Amino acids: CASSLSAPRRELFF. The rearrangement joins TRBV7-8 to TRBJ2-2, with D unresolved. With 3 bases removed from V and 9 bases from J, the gap between germline ends came to 14 bases. This CDR3 is 14 amino acids long. Germline CDR1 is SGHVS and CDR2 is FQNEAQ.

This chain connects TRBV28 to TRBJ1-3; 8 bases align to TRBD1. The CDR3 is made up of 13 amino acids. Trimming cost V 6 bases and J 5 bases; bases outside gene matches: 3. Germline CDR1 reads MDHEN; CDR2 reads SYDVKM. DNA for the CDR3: TGTGCCAGCAGCGACAGGGGAAGAAACACCATATATTTT. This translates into CASSDRGRNTIYF.

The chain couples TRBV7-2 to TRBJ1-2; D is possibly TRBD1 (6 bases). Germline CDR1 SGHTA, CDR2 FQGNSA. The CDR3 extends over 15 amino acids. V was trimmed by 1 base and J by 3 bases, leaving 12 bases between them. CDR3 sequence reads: CASSLEGGRDYGYTF. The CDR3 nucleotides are TGTGCCAGCAGCTTAGAAGGGGGGCGAGACTATGGCTACACCTTC.

This chain's CDR3 is CASSRTSGYNEQFF. CDR3 bases: TGTGCCAGCAGCCGGACTAGCGGTTACAATGAGCAGTTCTTC. The V and J genes are TRBV11-2 and TRBJ2-1; 10 bases agree with TRBD2. Trimming at V came to 5 bases and at J to 4 bases, leaving 2 bases not matched to a gene. Germline assignment: CDR1 SGHAT and CDR2 FQNNGV. The CDR3 runs to 14 residues. Using reference TRBV11-2 and TRBJ2-1 for the parts outside the CDR3, the full variable domain is EAGVAQSPRYKIIEKRQSVAFWCNPISGHATLYWYQQILGQGPKLLIQFQNNGVVDDSQLPKDRFSAERLKGVDSTLKIQPAKLEDSAVYLCASSRTSGYNEQFFGPGTRLTVL.

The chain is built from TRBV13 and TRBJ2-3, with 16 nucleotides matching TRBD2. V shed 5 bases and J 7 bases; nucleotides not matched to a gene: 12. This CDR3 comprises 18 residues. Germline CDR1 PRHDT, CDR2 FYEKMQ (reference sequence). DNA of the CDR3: TGTGCCAGCAGCCTCTACCCCGGGACTAGCGGGGGGGAAAATACGCAGTATTTT. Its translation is CASSLYPGTSGGENTQYF.

The CDR3: CASSRQGARETQYF. The CDR3 bases are TGTGCCAGCAGCCGACAGGGGGCGCGGGAGACCCAGTACTTC. The rearrangement links TRBV7-2 to TRBJ2-5, with 10 bases lining up with TRBD1. The CDR3 spans 14 residues. Unmatched junction bases numbered 5, after V lost 5 bases and J lost 5 bases. Germline values: CDR1 SGHTA, CDR2 FQGNSA.

The CDR3 is CASIAGVSYNEQFF. The CDR3 nucleotides read TGTGCCAGCATAGCGGGAGTGTCCTACAATGAGCAGTTCTTC. V gene TRBV2 combines with J gene TRBJ2-1, with 9 nucleotides matching TRBD2. This CDR3 is built from 14 residues. Trimming cost V 7 bases and J 1 base; bases outside gene matches: 2. Germline V lookup: CDR1 SNHLY, CDR2 FYNNEI.

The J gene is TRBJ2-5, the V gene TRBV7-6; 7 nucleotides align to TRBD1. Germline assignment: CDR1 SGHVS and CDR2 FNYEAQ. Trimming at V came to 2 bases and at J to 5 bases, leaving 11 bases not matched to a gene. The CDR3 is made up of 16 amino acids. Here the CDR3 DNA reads TGTGCCAGCAGCTTAACGGCCGGCAGGGGGTCGGAGACCCAGTACTTC. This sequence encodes CASSLTAGRGSETQYF.

CDR3 sequence (DNA): TGTGCCAGCAGCTTGGAGAAGACTCAAGAGACCCAGTACTTC. Its protein is CASSLEKTQETQYF. The genes are TRBV5-4 and TRBJ2-5; D gene ambiguous. CDR1 and CDR2 from the germline V gene are SGHNT and YYREEE (reference sequence). With 0 bases removed from V and 2 bases from J, the gap between germline ends came to 8 bases. The CDR3 loop spans 14 amino acids.

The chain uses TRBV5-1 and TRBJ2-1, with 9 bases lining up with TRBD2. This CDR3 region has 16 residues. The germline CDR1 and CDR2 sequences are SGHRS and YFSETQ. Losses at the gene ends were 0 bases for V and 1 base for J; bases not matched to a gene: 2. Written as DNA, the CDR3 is TGCGCCAGCAGCTTGGCCAGCGGGGGGTCCTACAATGAGCAGTTCTTC. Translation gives CASSLASGGSYNEQFF. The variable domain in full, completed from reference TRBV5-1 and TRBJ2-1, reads KAGVTQTPRYLIKTRGQQVTLSCSPISGHRSVSWYQQTPGQGLQFLFEYFSETQRNKGNFPGRFSGRQFSNSRSEMNVSTLELGDSALYLCASSLASGGSYNEQFFGPGTRLTVL.

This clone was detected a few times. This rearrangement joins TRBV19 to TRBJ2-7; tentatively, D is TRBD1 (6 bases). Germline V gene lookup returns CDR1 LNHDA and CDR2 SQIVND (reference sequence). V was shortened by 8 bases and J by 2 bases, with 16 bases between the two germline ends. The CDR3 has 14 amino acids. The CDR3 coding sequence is TGTGCCAGTGGGCGTGGGGGCGCCGCCTACGAGCAGTACTTC. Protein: CASGRGGAAYEQYF.

This chain's CDR3 is CASSTLLGDTEAFF. For the CDR3, the DNA is TGTGCCAGTAGTACCCTCCTTGGCGACACTGAAGCTTTCTTT. This chain links TRBV19 with TRBJ1-1; no definite D call. Germline loops: CDR1 LNHDA, CDR2 SQIVND (reference sequence). The CDR3 has 14 residues. Trimming pared 4 bases from V and 3 bases from J, leaving 12 bases between.

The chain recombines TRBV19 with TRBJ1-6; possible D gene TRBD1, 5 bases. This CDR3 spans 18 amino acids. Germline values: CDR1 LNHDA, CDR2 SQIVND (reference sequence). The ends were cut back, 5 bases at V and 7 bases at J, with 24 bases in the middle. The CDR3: CASSSHSRGTGGNSPLHF. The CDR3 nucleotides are TGTGCCAGTAGTTCCCACAGCCGGGGGACTGGGGGAAATTCACCCCTCCACTTT.

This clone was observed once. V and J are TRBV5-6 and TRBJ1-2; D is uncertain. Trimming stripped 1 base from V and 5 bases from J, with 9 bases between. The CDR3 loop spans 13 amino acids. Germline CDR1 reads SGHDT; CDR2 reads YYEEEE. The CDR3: CASSLNQLYGYTF. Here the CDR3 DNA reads TGTGCCAGCAGCTTGAACCAGCTGTATGGCTACACCTTC.

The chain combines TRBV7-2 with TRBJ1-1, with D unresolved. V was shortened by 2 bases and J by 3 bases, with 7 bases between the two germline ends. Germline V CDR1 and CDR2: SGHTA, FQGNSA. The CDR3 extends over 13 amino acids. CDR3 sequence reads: CASSLFVDTEAFF. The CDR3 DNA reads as TGTGCCAGCAGCTTATTTGTGGACACTGAAGCTTTCTTT.

The chain's CDR3 is CASKATEAFF. CDR3 bases: TGTGCCAGCAAGGCCACTGAAGCTTTCTTT. This chain links TRBV28 with TRBJ1-1; D call uncertain. The germline V gene has CDR1 MDHEN and CDR2 SYDVKM. Trimming took off 7 bases at V and 4 bases at J, with 4 bases between the two ends. This CDR3 contains 10 residues. The full variable domain, rest sourced from reference TRBV28 and TRBJ1-1, is DVKVTQSSRYLVKRTGEKVFLECVQDMDHENMFWYRQDPGLGLRLIYFSYDVKMKEKGDIPEGYSVSREKKERFSLILESASTNQTSMYLCASKATEAFFGQGTRLTVV.